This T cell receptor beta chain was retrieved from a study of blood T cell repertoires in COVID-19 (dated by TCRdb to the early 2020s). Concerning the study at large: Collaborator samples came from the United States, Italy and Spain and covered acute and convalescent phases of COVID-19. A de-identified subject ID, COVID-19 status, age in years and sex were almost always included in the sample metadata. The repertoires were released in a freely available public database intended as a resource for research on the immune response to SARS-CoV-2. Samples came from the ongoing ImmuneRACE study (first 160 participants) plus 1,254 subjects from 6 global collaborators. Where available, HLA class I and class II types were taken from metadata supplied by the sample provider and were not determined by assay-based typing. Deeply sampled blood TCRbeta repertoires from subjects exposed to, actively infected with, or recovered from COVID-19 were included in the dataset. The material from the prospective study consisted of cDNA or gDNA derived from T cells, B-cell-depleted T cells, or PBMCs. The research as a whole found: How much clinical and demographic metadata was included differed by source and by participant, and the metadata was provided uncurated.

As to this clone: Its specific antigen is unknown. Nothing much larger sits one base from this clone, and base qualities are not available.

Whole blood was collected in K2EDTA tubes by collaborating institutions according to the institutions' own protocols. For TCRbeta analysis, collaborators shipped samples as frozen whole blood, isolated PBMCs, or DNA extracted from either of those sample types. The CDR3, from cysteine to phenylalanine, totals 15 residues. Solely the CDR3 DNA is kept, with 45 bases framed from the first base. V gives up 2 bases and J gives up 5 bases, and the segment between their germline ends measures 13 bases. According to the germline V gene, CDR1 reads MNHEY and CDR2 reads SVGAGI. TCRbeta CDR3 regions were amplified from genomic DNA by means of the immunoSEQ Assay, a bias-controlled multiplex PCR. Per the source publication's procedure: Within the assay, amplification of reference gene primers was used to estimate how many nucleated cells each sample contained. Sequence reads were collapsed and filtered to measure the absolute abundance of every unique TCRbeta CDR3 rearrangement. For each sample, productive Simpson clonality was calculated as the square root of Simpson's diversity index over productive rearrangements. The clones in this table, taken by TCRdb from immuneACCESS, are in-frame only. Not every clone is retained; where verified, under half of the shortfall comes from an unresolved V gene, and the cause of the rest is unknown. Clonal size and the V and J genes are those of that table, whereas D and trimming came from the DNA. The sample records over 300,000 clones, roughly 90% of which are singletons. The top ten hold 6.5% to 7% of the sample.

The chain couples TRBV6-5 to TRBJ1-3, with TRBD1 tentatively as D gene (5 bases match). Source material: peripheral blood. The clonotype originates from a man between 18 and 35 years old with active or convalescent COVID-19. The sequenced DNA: TGTGCCAGCAGTTACGAGGAGGGGTCTAGAAACACCATATATTTT. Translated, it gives CASSYEEGSRNTIYF.